The T cell receptor beta chain described here comes from a study of metastatic and nonmetastatic thyroid tumors. The V and J ends lost 1 base and 5 bases, in that order; junction bases with no gene match: 12. This CDR3 has 18 amino acids. Germline assignment: CDR1 MGHDK and CDR2 SYGVNS. This clone has a count of ten or more. TCRdb ran MiXCR on the PCR reads. The sample lists roughly 23,000 clones; under 30% were seen once. Patients underwent thyroid surgery, and none had received any treatment before it. The chain combines TRBV25-1 with TRBJ2-1; 9 bases align to TRBD2. The receptor was isolated from a male donor with papillary thyroid cancer or a benign thyroid nodule (not recorded which). Some clones in this sample may be carry-over from other donors' samples. The sequenced sample consisted of blood. CDR3 loop: CASSEWIGSGRLHNEQFF. The CDR3 coding sequence is TGTGCCAGCAGTGAATGGATCGGTAGCGGGAGACTCCACAATGAGCAGTTCTTC.